One and the same sample provided the 22 T cell receptor beta chains below, sequenced in a study of blood T cell repertoires in COVID-19. Only in-frame clones appear in the TCRdb table, and some are missing; sequencing was by immunoSEQ multiplex PCR. The top ten clones hold 3.5% to 4.5% of a sample with over 90,000 clones, 91% of them seen once. Sequences were obtained from peripheral blood. All receptors come from a man between 18 and 35 years old with acute or convalescent COVID-19.

The rearrangement joins TRBV19 to TRBJ1-5, with D perhaps matching TRBD1 (6 bases). The V end lost 9 bases, the J end lost 2 bases, and 17 bases lay between the germline ends. The germline CDR1 and CDR2 sequences are LNHDA and SQIVND (reference sequence). This CDR3 has 15 residues. CDR3 sequence (DNA): TGTGCCAGCCTCTCTCAGGGGAATGGCAATCAGCCCCAGCATTTT. Its protein product is CASLSQGNGNQPQHF.

The chain has TRBV6-5 and TRBJ1-4; weak D call: TRBD1 (5 bases). Germline lookup yields CDR1 MNHEY and CDR2 SVGAGI. The CDR3 is made up of 16 amino acids. The V and J ends lost 4 bases and 4 bases respectively, with 16 bases between them. The CDR3 loop reads CASSSDSRSDNEKLFF. CDR3 sequence (DNA): TGTGCCAGCAGTTCAGACAGCCGTTCGGATAATGAAAAACTGTTTTTT.

This clone showed up just once. V usage is TRBV5-4 and J usage is TRBJ1-6; D not resolved. The length of the CDR3 is 15 residues. V was trimmed by 2 bases and J by 3 bases, leaving 9 bases between them. Germline V gives CDR1 SGHNT, CDR2 YYREEE (reference sequence). CDR3 DNA sequence: TGTGCCAGCAGCTTTGATGCGGTCTATAATTCACCCCTCCACTTT. Its translation is CASSFDAVYNSPLHF.

This rearrangement joins TRBV5-5 to TRBJ2-1; the match to TRBD1 covers 10 bases. There are 17 residues in the CDR3. Trimming cost V 5 bases and J 8 bases; bases outside gene matches: 16. Per the germline V gene, CDR1 is SGHKS and CDR2 is YYEKEE (reference sequence). The CDR3 bases are TGTGCCAGCAGACCCCCGTTTGTGGGACAGGGGTTGGATGAGCAGTTCTTC. Its translation is CASRPPFVGQGLDEQFF.

The J gene is TRBJ1-6, the V gene TRBV7-9, with 9 positions matching TRBD1. CDR1 is SEHNR and CDR2 is FQNEAQ in the germline V gene (reference sequence). Trimming took 5 bases from V and 0 from J; bases not matched to a gene: 11. The CDR3 sequence is 19 residues long. Written as DNA, the CDR3 is TGTGCCAGCAGCCAAGGGGGACAGGGAGTGAGCTCCTATAATTCACCCCTCCACTTT. Its translation is CASSQGGQGVSSYNSPLHF.

The chain has TRBV7-2 and TRBJ2-2; 11 nucleotides line up with TRBD2. Losses at the gene ends were 5 bases for V and 5 bases for J; bases not matched to a gene: 7. Germline V CDR1 and CDR2: SGHTA, FQGNSA. The CDR3 runs to 16 residues. CDR3 nucleotides: TGTGCCAGCAGCCCGTTAGCGGGAGGGTTTACCGGGGAGCTGTTTTTT. Its translation is CASSPLAGGFTGELFF. Combining the CDR3 with reference TRBV7-2 and TRBJ2-2 gives the whole variable domain GAGVSQSPSNKVTEKGKDVELRCDPISGHTALYWYRQSLGQGLEFLIYFQGNSAPDKSGLPSDRFSAERTGGSVSTLTIQRTQQEDSAVYLCASSPLAGGFTGELFFGEGSRLTVL.

The chain recombines TRBV19 with TRBJ1-2; TRBD1 might be the D (6 bases). V lost 7 bases and J lost 2, with 11 bases in between. Germline CDR1 is LNHDA and CDR2 is SQIVND (reference sequence). This CDR3 spans 13 amino acids. The CDR3 is CASTPGANYGYTF. CDR3 sequence (DNA): TGTGCCAGTACCCCAGGGGCAAACTATGGCTACACCTTC.

This clone is a singleton in its sample. V is TRBV2 and J is TRBJ1-2, with 12 bases lining up with TRBD1. The CDR3 totals 15 residues. Germline CDR1 reads SNHLY; CDR2 reads FYNNEI. The J segment lost 4 bases and the V segment lost 3 bases, leaving 3 bases of the junction unmatched. The DNA for the CDR3 is TGTGCCAGCAGTGAGGGACAGGGGGCTGGCTATGGCTACACCTTC. This gives the protein CASSEGQGAGYGYTF.

The chain joins TRBV27 to TRBJ2-7; maybe TRBD2 (6 bases). The CDR3 contains 13 residues. V lost 5 bases and J lost 4, with 12 bases in between. Germline lookup yields CDR1 MNHEY and CDR2 SMNVEV (reference sequence). This CDR3 reads CASSPGLPYEQYF. CDR3 sequence (DNA): TGTGCCAGCAGTCCAGGACTACCTTACGAGCAGTACTTC.

The rearrangement joins TRBV14 to TRBJ2-7; tentatively, D is TRBD1 (6 bases). Per the germline V gene, CDR1 is SGHDN and CDR2 is FVKESK. V lost 4 bases and J 4 bases, leaving 17 bases between the germline ends. The CDR3 is made up of 15 amino acids. The CDR3 sequence is CASSRTGFRKYEQYF. CDR3 nucleotide sequence: TGTGCCAGCAGCCGCACAGGGTTTAGGAAGTACGAGCAGTACTTC.

The chain carries TRBV7-2 and TRBJ2-3, with TRBD2 matching 13 bases. Trimming took 4 bases from V and 3 from J; bases not matched to a gene: 7. Germline lookup yields CDR1 SGHTA and CDR2 FQGNSA. This CDR3 contains 17 residues. CDR3 DNA: TGTGCCAGCAGCTCCGGACTAGCGGGGGATCATACAGATACGCAGTATTTT. Translated, it gives CASSSGLAGDHTDTQYF.

This chain links TRBV9 with TRBJ2-3; D might be TRBD1 (6 bases). The CDR3 spans 15 residues. The germline V and J ends were trimmed by 0 bases and 0 bases, with 8 bases remaining between them. Germline CDR1 SGDLS, CDR2 YYNGEE. CDR3 coding DNA: TGTGCCAGCAGCGTAGTAGGGGGAAGCACAGATACGCAGTATTTT. Protein product: CASSVVGGSTDTQYF.

The chain uses TRBV29-1 and TRBJ1-1, with D unclear. The CDR3 covers 10 residues. Deletions cut 4 bases from V and 3 bases from J, with 3 bases between. Germline V gives CDR1 SQVTM, CDR2 ANQGSEA. The CDR3 is CSVAYTEAFF. CDR3 DNA sequence: TGCAGCGTTGCCTACACTGAAGCTTTCTTT.

The rearrangement uses TRBV27 and TRBJ1-1; D might be TRBD1 (5 bases). The CDR3 covers 14 residues. CDR1 is MNHEY, CDR2 SMNVEV, per germline (reference sequence). Trimming removed 6 bases from V and 1 base from J, with 12 bases in between. DNA for the CDR3: TGTGCCAGCAGCCTGATTAGGGGGAACACTGAAGCTTTCTTT. It is translated as CASSLIRGNTEAFF.

The chain couples TRBV19 to TRBJ2-1, with 7 bases aligning to TRBD1. The CDR3 totals 15 residues. Germline CDR1 and CDR2: LNHDA and SQIVND (reference sequence). V trimming: 6 bases; J trimming: 2 bases; junction bases outside the gene matches: 7. CDR3 bases: TGTGCCAGTAGCGAACAGGGGAATACCTACAATGAGCAGTTCTTC. It translates to CASSEQGNTYNEQFF.

The gene calls are TRBV27 and TRBJ1-6, with 9 bases that match TRBD1. The trim removed 5 bases at V and 8 bases at J, leaving 10 bases unmatched. CDR3 length: 16 amino acids. Germline-derived CDR1 and CDR2 are MNHEY and SMNVEV (reference sequence). The CDR3 DNA is TGTGCCAGCAGTACCAGGACAGGGGTTTGGGATTCACCCCTCCACTTT. This translates into CASSTRTGVWDSPLHF.

The chain's CDR3 is CASSIDGTGGSDTQYF. In nucleotides, the CDR3 is TGTGCCAGTAGTATAGATGGGACAGGGGGAAGCGATACGCAGTATTTT. V is TRBV19 and J is TRBJ2-3, with 11 bases identical to TRBD1. The trim removed 0 bases at V and 6 bases at J, leaving 5 bases unmatched. The CDR3 runs to 16 residues. Germline V lookup: CDR1 LNHDA, CDR2 SQIVND (reference sequence).

The gene calls are TRBV7-8 and TRBJ2-3; 11 bases fit TRBD2. Trimming at V came to 3 bases and at J to 2 bases, leaving 4 bases not matched to a gene. This CDR3 is 16 amino acids long. Germline V gene lookup returns CDR1 SGHVS and CDR2 FQNEAQ. CDR3 residues: CASSLGTSGFTDTQYF. The DNA for the CDR3 is TGTGCCAGCAGCTTGGGGACTAGCGGTTTCACAGATACGCAGTATTTT.

The chain couples TRBV19 to TRBJ2-5; D is perhaps TRBD2 (6 bases). This CDR3 is built from 15 residues. CDR1 is LNHDA and CDR2 is SQIVND in the germline V gene (reference sequence). Trimming took 3 bases from V and 5 from J, leaving 16 bases between them. CDR3 in DNA: TGTGCCAGTAGTATCACTACCGGGGGTACGGAGACCCAGTACTTC. Translation gives CASSITTGGTETQYF.

The CDR3 region has the DNA TGTGCCTGGTTGGACAGGGGGACAGATACGCAGTATTTT. As protein: CAWLDRGTDTQYF. The rearrangement uses TRBV30 and TRBJ2-3, with 10 bases matching TRBD1. Per germline, CDR1 GTSNPN and CDR2 SVGIG (reference sequence). V shed 5 bases, J shed 3 bases, and the junction held 2 bases outside the gene matches. The CDR3 is 13 residues long.

V gene TRBV27 combines with J gene TRBJ2-1; no reliable D call. V lost 5 bases and J 6 bases, leaving 20 bases between the germline ends. CDR3 length: 16 residues. Germline V gene lookup returns CDR1 MNHEY and CDR2 SMNVEV (reference sequence). The CDR3, as DNA: TGTGCCAGCAGTGGGCTTGGCGCCGACGTGGGCAATGAGCAGTTCTTC. It translates to CASSGLGADVGNEQFF.

The V and J genes are TRBV20-1 and TRBJ1-2; TRBD1 might be the D (5 bases). Trimming took off 8 bases at V and 8 bases at J, with 15 bases between the two ends. This CDR3 has 11 residues. Germline values: CDR1 DFQATT, CDR2 SNEGSKA (reference sequence). As DNA, the CDR3 is TGCAGTCTACTGGGGGGGTACGGCTACACCTTC. It is translated as CSLLGGYGYTF.